This entry is about one T cell receptor beta chain. Its antigen is undetermined. The data originate from a study of graft-versus-host responses after intestinal transplantation. Looking at the study overall: Each transplant was multivisceral, liver-intestinal, or isolated intestinal. Every one of the recipients received anti-thymocyte globulin induction and afterwards took tacrolimus and steroids for about 3 years.

The table came from immunoSEQ multiplex PCR; TCRdb's copy has only in-frame clones and leaves some out. The repertoire holds 96,000 or so clones, with about 94% as singletons. Study findings and constraints: High graft-versus-host to host-versus-graft clonal ratios were seen in allografts of patients with graft-donor T cell macrochimerism.

The germline V gene has CDR1 SGDLS and CDR2 YYNGEE. V lost 0 bases and J lost 2, with 18 bases in between. CDR3 length: 17 amino acids. The TCR sequence derives from a human donor who received an intestinal transplant. Material: unstimulated CD4+ T cells sorted from spleen or lymph node cells, obtained before intestinal transplant. This chain connects TRBV9 to TRBJ2-7; D is unclear. The CDR3 spells CASSVASGLAGPYEQYF. The CDR3 nucleotides read TGTGCCAGCAGCGTAGCTTCTGGGTTGGCAGGTCCCTACGAGCAGTACTTC.